This T cell receptor (beta chain) was documented in a study of blood T cell repertoires in COVID-19. Study context: Nucleic acid was either cDNA or gDNA, and it came from T cells, B-cell-depleted T cells, or PBMCs.

The method was immunoSEQ multiplex PCR; TCRdb's version includes in-frame clones alone and lacks a portion of them. The table lists around 300,000 clones, roughly 86% of them singletons. This clone was observed a few times. Germline assignment: CDR1 SGDLS and CDR2 YYNGEE. V was cut by 0 bases and J by 1 base, with 10 bases left in between. This CDR3 spans 16 amino acids. The participants were between roughly 18 and 90 years old and came from 24 US areas. Which cohort a participant joined came from the clinical history participants gave. For recovered donors of Cohort 3, there were two negative PCRs, clearance, or symptom resolution.

This clonotype was sampled from a woman aged 25 to 39 who had recovered from COVID-19. What was sequenced was PBMCs or T cells enriched from blood (not recorded which). The chain joins TRBV9 to TRBJ1-4; possible D gene TRBD1, 6 bases. CDR3 amino acids: CASSVDEGGTNEKLFF. The CDR3 DNA follows: TGTGCCAGCAGCGTAGACGAAGGGGGAACTAATGAAAAACTGTTTTTT.